Listed below are T cell receptor beta chains from one sample, sequenced in a study of CD8+ T cells in alopecia areata. The assay was immunoSEQ multiplex PCR, and TCRdb's table has in-frame clones only and misses some. The sample contains about 42,000 clones, just over 65% of which appear only once. The sequencing here drew on CD8+ T cells sorted from blood, taken at week 4, from a patient treated with tofacitinib. The receptors come from a human donor with alopecia areata. CDR3s include the opening cysteine and the closing phenylalanine or tryptophan. The D gene is left open where the match is weak. Not every row has a clone size; where given, it reads once, few, many or a size class.

abundance | d_gene | j_gene | v_gene | CDR3aa | CDR3nt
- | - | TRBJ2-7 | TRBV29-1 | CSVWTGDTYEQYF | TGCAGCGTCTGGACCGGGGACACCTACGAGCAGTACTTC
once | TRBD1 | TRBJ1-2 | TRBV29-1 | CSVPGQGAGGYTF | TGCAGCGTGCCCGGACAGGGGGCGGGCGGCTACACCTTC
few | - | TRBJ2-5 | TRBV9 | CASSVARGRQETQYF | TGTGCCAGCAGCGTAGCTAGAGGACGTCAAGAGACCCAGTACTTC
- | - | TRBJ2-1 | TRBV14 | CASSQSQTSAYNEQFF | TGTGCCAGCAGCCAATCCCAAACGTCCGCCTACAATGAGCAGTTCTTC
- | - | TRBJ2-7 | TRBV4-3 | CASSQDRVGNYEQYF | TGCGCCAGCAGCCAAGATCGAGTGGGGAACTACGAGCAGTACTTC
- | TRBD2 | TRBJ2-1 | TRBV11-3 | CASSLEGLGLYNEQFF | TGTGCCAGCAGCTTAGAGGGACTAGGGTTGTACAATGAGCAGTTCTTC
few | - | TRBJ2-1 | TRBV7-6 | CASSLGTRNEQFF | TGTGCCAGCAGCTTAGGAACACGCAATGAGCAGTTCTTC
few | TRBD2 | TRBJ2-1 | TRBV2 | CASSENKRGPKNYNEQFF | TGTGCCAGCAGTGAAAACAAGCGGGGGCCAAAGAATTACAATGAGCAGTTCTTC
- | - | TRBJ2-7 | TRBV12-5 | CASGLGGYYEQYF | TGTGCTAGTGGGTTGGGCGGATACTACGAGCAGTACTTC
- | TRBD2 | TRBJ2-1 | TRBV30 | CAWSDPAGKGRDEQFF | TGTGCCTGGAGTGACCCAGCGGGTAAAGGGAGGGATGAGCAGTTCTTC
- | - | TRBJ1-1 | TRBV7-9 | CASTLNTEAFF | TGTGCCAGCACCTTAAACACTGAAGCTTTCTTT
- | - | TRBJ2-3 | TRBV29-1 | CSVEMRPSTDTQYF | TGCAGCGTTGAGATGCGTCCTAGCACAGATACGCAGTATTTT
few | - | TRBJ2-1 | TRBV7-3 | CASSSGPGPDEQFF | TGTGCCAGCAGTTCGGGTCCGGGCCCCGATGAGCAGTTCTTC
few | - | TRBJ2-2 | TRBV29-1 | CSVEDRGGELFF | TGCAGCGTTGAAGATCGGGGCGGGGAGCTGTTTTTT
once | TRBD1 | TRBJ1-2 | TRBV6-1 | CASGYRGGNYGYTF | TGTGCCAGCGGATACAGGGGTGGAAACTATGGCTACACCTTC
- | TRBD1 | TRBJ2-2 | TRBV29-1 | CSVEDPGDRGLSGELFF | TGCAGCGTTGAAGATCCTGGGGACAGGGGATTATCCGGGGAGCTGTTTTTT
- | - | TRBJ2-6 | TRBV27 | CASSVSGANVLTF | TGTGCCAGCAGTGTCTCTGGGGCCAACGTCCTGACTTTC
- | TRBD1 | TRBJ1-2 | TRBV29-1 | CSVTGGLEDYGYTF | TGCAGCGTAACAGGGGGTCTAGAGGACTATGGCTACACCTTC
- | TRBD1 | TRBJ2-1 | TRBV6-1 | CASSVQGVSSSYNEQFF | TGTGCCAGCAGTGTTCAGGGGGTTTCCTCCTCCTACAATGAGCAGTTCTTC
- | - | TRBJ1-2 | TRBV9 | CASSEREGPFYGYTF | TGTGCCAGCAGCGAGAGGGAAGGGCCCTTCTATGGCTACACCTTC
few | TRBD2 | TRBJ2-2 | TRBV19 | CASSPSGLAGGRGELFF | TGTGCCAGTAGTCCCTCCGGACTAGCGGGGGGCAGAGGGGAGCTGTTTTTT
- | - | TRBJ2-7 | TRBV7-2 | CASSSFGGTPYEQYF | TGTGCCAGCAGCTCATTCGGGGGGACACCCTACGAGCAGTACTTC
- | TRBD1 | TRBJ1-1 | TRBV29-1 | CSGIQGAGAEAFF | TGCAGCGGAATACAGGGGGCTGGGGCTGAAGCTTTCTTT
few | TRBD2 | TRBJ2-1 | TRBV29-1 | CSVEVEGTRVFNEQFF | TGCAGCGTTGAAGTGGAAGGGACTAGAGTTTTCAATGAGCAGTTCTTC
- | - | TRBJ2-7 | TRBV30 | CAWSPGQNYEQYF | TGTGCCTGGAGCCCCGGACAGAACTACGAGCAGTACTTC
- | - | TRBJ2-7 | TRBV29-1 | CSAIGGVHYEQYF | TGCAGCGCAATCGGTGGGGTCCACTACGAGCAGTACTTC
medium-sized | TRBD1 | TRBJ1-5 | TRBV2 | CASRKTGGEWPQHF | TGTGCCAGCAGAAAAACAGGGGGCGAATGGCCCCAGCATTTT
- | - | TRBJ2-7 | TRBV5-1 | CASRRGGEQYF | TGCGCCAGCAGGAGGGGGGGCGAGCAGTACTTC
few | TRBD2 | TRBJ2-1 | TRBV11-3 | CASSLSAGAEQFF | TGTGCCAGCAGCTTATCAGCGGGGGCAGAGCAGTTCTTC
once | - | TRBJ1-5 | TRBV4-3 | CASSQSSGGSNQPQHF | TGCGCCAGCAGCCAAAGCTCTGGGGGAAGCAATCAGCCCCAGCATTTT
- | - | TRBJ1-5 | TRBV27 | CASSPNYNPDQPQHF | TGTGCCAGCAGCCCGAATTATAACCCCGATCAGCCCCAGCATTTT
- | - | TRBJ1-6 | TRBV29-1 | CSGNMNSPLHF | TGCAGCGGGAATATGAATTCACCCCTCCACTTT
- | - | TRBJ2-1 | TRBV25-1 | CASSRQDFNEQFF | TGTGCCAGTAGCCGACAGGACTTCAATGAGCAGTTCTTC
once | - | TRBJ1-6 | TRBV19 | CASSSSTHAGSPLHF | TGTGCCAGTAGTAGCTCGACCCATGCCGGTTCACCCCTCCACTTT
- | - | TRBJ1-2 | TRBV29-1 | CSVDAGNGGYTF | TGCAGCGTTGATGCGGGGAATGGTGGCTACACCTTC
few | TRBD1 | TRBJ2-7 | TRBV29-1 | CSVGGGQGPYEQYF | TGCAGCGTTGGTGGAGGACAGGGTCCCTACGAGCAGTACTTC
- | TRBD1 | TRBJ2-3 | TRBV7-8 | CASSHGTGIDTQYF | TGTGCCAGCAGCCACGGGACAGGGATAGATACGCAGTATTTT
- | - | TRBJ2-3 | TRBV11-2 | CASSQGARHLEIDTQYF | TGTGCCAGCAGCCAAGGTGCTCGGCATCTGGAGATAGATACGCAGTATTTT
- | - | TRBJ2-3 | TRBV13 | CASSLGRMEQYF | TGTGCCAGCAGCTTAGGCCGGATGGAGCAGTATTTT
- | - | TRBJ1-4 | TRBV9 | CASSEGGTSNEKLFF | TGTGCCAGCTCCGAGGGGGGGACGTCTAATGAAAAACTGTTTTTT
- | TRBD2 | TRBJ2-3 | TRBV29-1 | CSVPVVTSGEPTDTQYF | TGCAGCGTCCCGGTGGTGACTAGCGGGGAGCCCACAGATACGCAGTATTTT